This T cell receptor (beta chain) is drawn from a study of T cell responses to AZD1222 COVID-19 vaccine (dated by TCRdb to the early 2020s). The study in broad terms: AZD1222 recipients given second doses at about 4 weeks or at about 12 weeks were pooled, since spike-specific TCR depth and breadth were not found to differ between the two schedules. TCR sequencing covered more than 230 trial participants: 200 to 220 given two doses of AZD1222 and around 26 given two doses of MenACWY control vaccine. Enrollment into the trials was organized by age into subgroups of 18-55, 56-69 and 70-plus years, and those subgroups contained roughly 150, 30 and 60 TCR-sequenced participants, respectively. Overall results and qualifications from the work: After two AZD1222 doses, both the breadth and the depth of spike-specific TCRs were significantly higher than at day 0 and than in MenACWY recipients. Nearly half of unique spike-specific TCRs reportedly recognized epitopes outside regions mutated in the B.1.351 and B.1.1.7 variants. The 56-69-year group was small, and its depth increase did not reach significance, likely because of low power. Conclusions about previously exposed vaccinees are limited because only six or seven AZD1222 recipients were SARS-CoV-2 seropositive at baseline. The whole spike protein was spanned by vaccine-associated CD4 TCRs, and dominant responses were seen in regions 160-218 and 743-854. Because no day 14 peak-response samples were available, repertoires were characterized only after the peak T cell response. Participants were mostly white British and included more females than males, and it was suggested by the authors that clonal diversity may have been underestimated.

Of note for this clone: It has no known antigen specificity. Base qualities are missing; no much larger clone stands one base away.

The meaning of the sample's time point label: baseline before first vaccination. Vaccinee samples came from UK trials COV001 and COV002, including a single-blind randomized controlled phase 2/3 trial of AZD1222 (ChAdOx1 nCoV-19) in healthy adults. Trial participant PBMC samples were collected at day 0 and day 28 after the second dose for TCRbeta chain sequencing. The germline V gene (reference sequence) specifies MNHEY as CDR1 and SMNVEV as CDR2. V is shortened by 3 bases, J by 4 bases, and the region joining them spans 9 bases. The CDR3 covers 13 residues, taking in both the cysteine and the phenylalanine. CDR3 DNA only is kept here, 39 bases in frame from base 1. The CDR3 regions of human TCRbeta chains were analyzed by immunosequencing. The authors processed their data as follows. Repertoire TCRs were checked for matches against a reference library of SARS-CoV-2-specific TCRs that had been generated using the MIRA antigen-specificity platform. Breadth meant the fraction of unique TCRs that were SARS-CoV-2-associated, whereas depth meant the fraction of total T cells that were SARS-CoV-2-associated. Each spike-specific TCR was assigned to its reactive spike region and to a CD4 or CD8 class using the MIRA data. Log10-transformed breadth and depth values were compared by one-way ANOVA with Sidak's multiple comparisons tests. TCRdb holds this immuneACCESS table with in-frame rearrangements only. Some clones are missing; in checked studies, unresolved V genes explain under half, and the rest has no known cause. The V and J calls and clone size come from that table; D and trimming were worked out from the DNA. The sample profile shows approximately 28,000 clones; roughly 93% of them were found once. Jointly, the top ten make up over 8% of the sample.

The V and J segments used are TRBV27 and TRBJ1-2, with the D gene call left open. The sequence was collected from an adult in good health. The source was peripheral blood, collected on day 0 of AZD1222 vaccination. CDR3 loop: CASSLKGVYGYTF. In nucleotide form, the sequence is TGTGCCAGCAGTTTGAAGGGAGTCTATGGCTACACCTTC.